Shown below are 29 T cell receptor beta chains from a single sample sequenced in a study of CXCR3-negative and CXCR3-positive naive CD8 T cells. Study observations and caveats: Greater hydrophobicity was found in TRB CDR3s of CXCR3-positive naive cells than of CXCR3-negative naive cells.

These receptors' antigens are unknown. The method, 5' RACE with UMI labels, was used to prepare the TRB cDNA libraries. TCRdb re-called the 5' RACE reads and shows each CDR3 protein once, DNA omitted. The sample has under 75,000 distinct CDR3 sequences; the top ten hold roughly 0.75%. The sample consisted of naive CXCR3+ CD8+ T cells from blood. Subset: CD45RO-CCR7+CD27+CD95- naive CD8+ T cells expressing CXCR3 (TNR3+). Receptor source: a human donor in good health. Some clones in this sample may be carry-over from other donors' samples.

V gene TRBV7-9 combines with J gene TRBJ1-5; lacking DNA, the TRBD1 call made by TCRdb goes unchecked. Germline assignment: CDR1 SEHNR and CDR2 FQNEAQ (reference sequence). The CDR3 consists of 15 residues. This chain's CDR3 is CASSGDRDGDQPQHF.

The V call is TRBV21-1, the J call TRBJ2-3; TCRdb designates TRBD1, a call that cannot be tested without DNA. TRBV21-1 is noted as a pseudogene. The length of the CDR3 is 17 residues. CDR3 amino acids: CASSKPPGRQNTDTQYF.

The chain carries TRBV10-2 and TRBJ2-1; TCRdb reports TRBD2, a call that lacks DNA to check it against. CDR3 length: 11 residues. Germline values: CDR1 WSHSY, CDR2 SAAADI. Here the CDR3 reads CASSAGLLGVF.

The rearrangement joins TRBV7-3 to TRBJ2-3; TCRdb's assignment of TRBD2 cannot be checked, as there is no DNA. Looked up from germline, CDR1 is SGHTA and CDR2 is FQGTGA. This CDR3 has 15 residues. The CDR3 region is CASSSIGGTRDTQYF.

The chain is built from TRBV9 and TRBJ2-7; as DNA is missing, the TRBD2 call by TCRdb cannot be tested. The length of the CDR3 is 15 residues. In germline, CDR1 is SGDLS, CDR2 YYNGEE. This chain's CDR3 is CASSVSGTSHDEQYF.

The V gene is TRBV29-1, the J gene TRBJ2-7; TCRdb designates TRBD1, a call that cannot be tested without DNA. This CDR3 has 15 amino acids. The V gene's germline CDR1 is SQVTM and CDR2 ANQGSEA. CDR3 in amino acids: CSVTDPGTGSYEQYF.

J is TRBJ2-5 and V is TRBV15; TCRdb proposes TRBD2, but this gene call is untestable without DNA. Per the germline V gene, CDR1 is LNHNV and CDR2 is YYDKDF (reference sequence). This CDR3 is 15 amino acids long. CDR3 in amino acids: CATSKSGLRAETQYF. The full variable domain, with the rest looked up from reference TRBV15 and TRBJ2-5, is DAMVIQNPRYQVTQFGKPVTLSCSQTLNHNVMYWYQQKSSQAPKLLFHYYDKDFNNEADTPDNFQSRRPNTSFCFLDIRSPGLGDTAMYLCATSKSGLRAETQYFGPGTRLLVL.

The CDR3 spells CATSDSGQGTYNEQFF. The chain recombines TRBV24-1 with TRBJ2-1; TCRdb returns TRBD1, unconfirmable since there is no DNA. The CDR3 spans 16 residues. Germline CDR1 KGHDR, CDR2 SFDVKD.

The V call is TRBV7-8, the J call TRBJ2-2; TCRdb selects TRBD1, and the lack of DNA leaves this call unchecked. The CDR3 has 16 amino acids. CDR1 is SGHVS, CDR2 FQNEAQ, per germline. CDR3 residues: CASSLRTGENTGELFF.

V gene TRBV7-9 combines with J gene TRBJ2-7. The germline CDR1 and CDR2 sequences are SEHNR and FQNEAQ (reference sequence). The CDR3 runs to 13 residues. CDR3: CASSDWTAYEQYF.

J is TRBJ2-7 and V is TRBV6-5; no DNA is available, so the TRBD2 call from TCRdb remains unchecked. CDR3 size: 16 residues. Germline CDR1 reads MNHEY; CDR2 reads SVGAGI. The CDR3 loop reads CASSQTSGGSFYEQYF.

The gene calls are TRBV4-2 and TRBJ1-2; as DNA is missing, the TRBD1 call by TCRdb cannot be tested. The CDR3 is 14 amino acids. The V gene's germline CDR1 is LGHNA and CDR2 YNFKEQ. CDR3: CASSQAGSAGGYTF.

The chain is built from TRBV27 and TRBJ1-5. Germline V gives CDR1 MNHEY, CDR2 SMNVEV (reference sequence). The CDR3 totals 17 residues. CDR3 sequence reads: CASSLSPGVYSNQPQHF.

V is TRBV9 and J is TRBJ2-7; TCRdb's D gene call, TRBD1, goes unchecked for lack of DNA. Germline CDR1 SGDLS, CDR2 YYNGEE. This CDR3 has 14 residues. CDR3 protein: CASSSDGSWDEQYF. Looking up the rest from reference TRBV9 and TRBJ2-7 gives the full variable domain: DSGVTQTPKHLITATGQRVTLRCSPRSGDLSVYWYQQSLDQGLQFLIQYYNGEERAKGNILERFSAQQFPDLHSELNLSSLELGDSALYFCASSSDGSWDEQYFGPGTRLTVT.

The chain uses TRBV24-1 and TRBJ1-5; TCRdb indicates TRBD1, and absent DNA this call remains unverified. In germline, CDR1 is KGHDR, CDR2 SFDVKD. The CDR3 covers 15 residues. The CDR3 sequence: CATSETRDTNQPQHF.

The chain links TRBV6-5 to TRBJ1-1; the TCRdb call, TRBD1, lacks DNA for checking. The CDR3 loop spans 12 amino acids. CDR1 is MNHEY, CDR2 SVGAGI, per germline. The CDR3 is CASSYSTGRAFF.

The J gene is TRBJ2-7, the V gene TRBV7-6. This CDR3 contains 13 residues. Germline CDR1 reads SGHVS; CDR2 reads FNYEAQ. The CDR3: CASSLAGSYEQYF.

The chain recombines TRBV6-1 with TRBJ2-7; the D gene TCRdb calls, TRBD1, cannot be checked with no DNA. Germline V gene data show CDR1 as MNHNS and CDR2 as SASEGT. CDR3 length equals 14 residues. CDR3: CASSGGTGADEQYF.

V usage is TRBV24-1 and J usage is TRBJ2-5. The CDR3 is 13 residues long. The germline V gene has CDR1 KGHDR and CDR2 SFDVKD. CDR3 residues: CPTSDRYQETQYF.

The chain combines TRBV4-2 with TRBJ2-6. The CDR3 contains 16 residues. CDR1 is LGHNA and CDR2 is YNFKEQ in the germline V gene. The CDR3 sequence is CASSQDVDSGANVLTF.

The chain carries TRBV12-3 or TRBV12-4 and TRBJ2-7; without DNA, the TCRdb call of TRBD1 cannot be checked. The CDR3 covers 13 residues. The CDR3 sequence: CASSFNGDSEQYF.

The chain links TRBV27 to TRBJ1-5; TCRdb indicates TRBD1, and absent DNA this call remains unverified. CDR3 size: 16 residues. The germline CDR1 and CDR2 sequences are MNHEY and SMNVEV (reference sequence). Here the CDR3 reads CASSPGDERGNQPQHF.

CDR3 loop: CSVPGQGYEQYF. The chain uses TRBV29-1 and TRBJ2-7; TCRdb proposes TRBD1, but this gene call is untestable without DNA. The CDR3 loop spans 12 amino acids. Looked up from germline, CDR1 is SQVTM and CDR2 is ANQGSEA.

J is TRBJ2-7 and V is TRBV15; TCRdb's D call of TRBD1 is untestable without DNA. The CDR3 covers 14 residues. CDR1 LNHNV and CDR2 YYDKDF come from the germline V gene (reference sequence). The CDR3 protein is CATSSETGPEEQYF.

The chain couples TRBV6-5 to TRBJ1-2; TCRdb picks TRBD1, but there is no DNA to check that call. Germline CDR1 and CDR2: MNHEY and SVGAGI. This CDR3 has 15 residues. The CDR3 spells CASSSPTGEPYGYTF.

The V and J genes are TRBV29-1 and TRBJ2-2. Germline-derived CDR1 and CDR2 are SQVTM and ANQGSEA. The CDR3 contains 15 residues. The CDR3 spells CSVGGGEISTGELFF.

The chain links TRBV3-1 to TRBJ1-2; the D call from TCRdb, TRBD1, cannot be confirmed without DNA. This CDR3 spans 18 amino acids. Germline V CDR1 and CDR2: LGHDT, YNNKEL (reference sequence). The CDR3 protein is CASSQEGATGIPNYGYTF.

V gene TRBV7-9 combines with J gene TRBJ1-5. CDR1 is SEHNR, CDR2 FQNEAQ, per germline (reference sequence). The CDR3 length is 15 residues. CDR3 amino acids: CASSLSTDSNQPQHF.

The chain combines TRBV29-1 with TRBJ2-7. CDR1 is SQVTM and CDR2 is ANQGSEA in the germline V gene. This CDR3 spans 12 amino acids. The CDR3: CSVAGNEYEQYF.